This T cell receptor (beta chain) was recorded in a study of blood T cell repertoires in COVID-19. Using immunoSEQ multiplex PCR, the repertoire was profiled, and TCRdb retains in-frame clones only, with some absent. The table shows some 110,000 clones, with more than 60% occurring only once. This clone appeared once. What was sequenced was peripheral blood. The clonotype was recovered from a man aged 45-65 years with acute or convalescent COVID-19.

The chain's CDR3 is CASSSDRREETQYF. The CDR3 nucleotides are TGCGCCAGCAGCTCGGACAGGAGGGAAGAGACCCAGTACTTC. The genes are TRBV5-1 and TRBJ2-5, with a tentative D call TRBD1 (7 bases). V lost 3 bases and J lost 3, with 12 bases in between. The CDR3 covers 14 residues. Germline V gene lookup returns CDR1 SGHRS and CDR2 YFSETQ.